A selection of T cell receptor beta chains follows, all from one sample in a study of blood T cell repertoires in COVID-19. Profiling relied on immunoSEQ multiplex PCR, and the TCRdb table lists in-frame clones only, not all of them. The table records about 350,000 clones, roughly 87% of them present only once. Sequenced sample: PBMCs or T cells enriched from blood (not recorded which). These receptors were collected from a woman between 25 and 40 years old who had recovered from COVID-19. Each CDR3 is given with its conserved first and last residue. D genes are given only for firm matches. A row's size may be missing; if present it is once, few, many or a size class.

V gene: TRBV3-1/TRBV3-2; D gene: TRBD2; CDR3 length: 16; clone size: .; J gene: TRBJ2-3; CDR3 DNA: TGTGCCAGCAGCTACCCTAGCGGGAGGGTGACAGATACGCAGTATTTT; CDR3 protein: CASSYPSGRVTDTQYF
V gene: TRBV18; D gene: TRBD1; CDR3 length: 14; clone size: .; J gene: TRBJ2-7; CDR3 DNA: TGTGCCAGCTCACTCGGGACAGGGCTCAACGAGCAGTACTTC; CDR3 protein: CASSLGTGLNEQYF
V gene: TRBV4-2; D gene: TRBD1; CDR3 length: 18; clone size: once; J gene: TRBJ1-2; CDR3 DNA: TGTGCCAGCAGCCAAGGGGGGACAGGGGGCTCGAACTTAGAGGGCTACACCTTC; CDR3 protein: CASSQGGTGGSNLEGYTF
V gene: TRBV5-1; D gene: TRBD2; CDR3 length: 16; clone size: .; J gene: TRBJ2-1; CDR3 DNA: TGCGCCAGCAGCCCGAATAGCGGGGGGGCGAACAATGAGCAGTTCTTC; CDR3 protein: CASSPNSGGANNEQFF
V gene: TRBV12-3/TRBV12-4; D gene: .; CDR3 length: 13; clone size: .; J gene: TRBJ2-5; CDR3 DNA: TGTGCCAGCACCCCCGGTCACCAAGAGACCCAGTACTTC; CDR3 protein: CASTPGHQETQYF
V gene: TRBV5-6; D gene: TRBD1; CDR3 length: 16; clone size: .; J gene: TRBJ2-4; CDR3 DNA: TGTGCCAGCAGCGCTCGTTTACAGGGGGCGAGGAACATTCAGTACTTC; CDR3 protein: CASSARLQGARNIQYF
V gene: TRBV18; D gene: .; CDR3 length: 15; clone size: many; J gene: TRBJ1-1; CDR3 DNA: TGTGCCAGCTCACCGAATGCAGGGCAGAACACTGAAGCTTTCTTT; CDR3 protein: CASSPNAGQNTEAFF
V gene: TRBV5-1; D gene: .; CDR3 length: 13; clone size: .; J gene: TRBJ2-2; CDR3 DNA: TGCGCCAGCAGCTTGGGAGGGACCGGGGAGCTGTTTTTT; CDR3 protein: CASSLGGTGELFF
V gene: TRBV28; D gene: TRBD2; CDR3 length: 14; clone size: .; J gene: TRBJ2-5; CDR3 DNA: TGTGCCAGCAGTTTTGGTCTAGCGGGAGGGACTCAGTACTTC; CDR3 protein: CASSFGLAGGTQYF
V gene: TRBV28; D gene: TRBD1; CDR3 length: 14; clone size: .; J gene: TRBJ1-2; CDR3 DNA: TGTGCCAGCAGTTTGGGGACAGGGAGGTATGGCTACACCTTC; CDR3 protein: CASSLGTGRYGYTF
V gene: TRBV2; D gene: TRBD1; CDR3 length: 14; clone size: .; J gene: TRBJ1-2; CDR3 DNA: TGTGCCAGCACCTTGACAGGGTTGATGGGGGGCTACACCTTC; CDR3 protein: CASTLTGLMGGYTF
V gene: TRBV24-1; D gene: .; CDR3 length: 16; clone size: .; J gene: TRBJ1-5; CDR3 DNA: TGTGCCACCAGTGACCCTGACAGGATCGAGAATCAGCCCCAGCATTTT; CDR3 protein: CATSDPDRIENQPQHF
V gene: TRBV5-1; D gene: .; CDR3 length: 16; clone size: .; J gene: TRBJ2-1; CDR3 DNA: TGCGCCAGCAGCTTGTTGGGGGCTACAGGTTGGGGTGAGCAGTTCTTC; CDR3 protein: CASSLLGATGWGEQFF
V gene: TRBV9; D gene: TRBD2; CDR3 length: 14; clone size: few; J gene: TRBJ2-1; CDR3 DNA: TGTGCCAGCAGCGGGCCTAGCGGGAGGTCTGAGCAGTTCTTC; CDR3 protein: CASSGPSGRSEQFF
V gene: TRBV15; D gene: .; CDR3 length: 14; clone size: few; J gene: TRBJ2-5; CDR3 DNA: TGTGCCACCAGCAGAGGGGACTGGGGGGAGACCCAGTACTTC; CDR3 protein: CATSRGDWGETQYF
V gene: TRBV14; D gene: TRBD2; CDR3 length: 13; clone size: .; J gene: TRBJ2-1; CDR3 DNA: TGTGCCACGGGGACTAGGACTAGGGGGGAGCAGTTCTTC; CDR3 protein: CATGTRTRGEQFF
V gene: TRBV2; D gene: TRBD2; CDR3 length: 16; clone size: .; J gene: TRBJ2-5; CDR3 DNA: TGTGCCAGCAGGACTAGCGGGGGAGGGGGACAAGAGACCCAGTACTTC; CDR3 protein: CASRTSGGGGQETQYF
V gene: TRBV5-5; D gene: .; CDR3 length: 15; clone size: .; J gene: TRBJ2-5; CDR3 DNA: TGTGCCAGCAGCTGGGGGGAGGCAAGGACAGAGACCCAGTACTTC; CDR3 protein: CASSWGEARTETQYF
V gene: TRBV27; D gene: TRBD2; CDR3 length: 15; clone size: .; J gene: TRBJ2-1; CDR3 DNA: TGTGCCAGCAGTTTAGAACTAGCGTACCTCAATGAGCAGTTCTTC; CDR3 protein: CASSLELAYLNEQFF
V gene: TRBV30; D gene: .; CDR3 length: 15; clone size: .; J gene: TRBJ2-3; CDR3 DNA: TGTGCCTGGAGTGTACGGCCGAGCGGTCCAGATACGCAGTATTTT; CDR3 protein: CAWSVRPSGPDTQYF
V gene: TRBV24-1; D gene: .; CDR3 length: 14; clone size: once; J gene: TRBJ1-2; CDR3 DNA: TGTGCCACCAGTGATCTCGACAGGAACTATGGCTACACCTTC; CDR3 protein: CATSDLDRNYGYTF
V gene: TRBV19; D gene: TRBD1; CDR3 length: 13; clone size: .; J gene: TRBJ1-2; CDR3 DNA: TGTGCCAGCCGGGGACAGGGTCGCTATGGCTACACCTTC; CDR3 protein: CASRGQGRYGYTF
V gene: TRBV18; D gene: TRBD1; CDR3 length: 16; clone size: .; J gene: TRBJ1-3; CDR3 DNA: TGTGCCAGCTCACCTTCACAAGGCAGGGGGCAAAACACCATATATTTT; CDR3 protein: CASSPSQGRGQNTIYF
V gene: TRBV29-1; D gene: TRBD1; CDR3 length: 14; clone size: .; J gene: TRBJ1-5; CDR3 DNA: TGCAGCGTTGCACAGGGGAATAGCAATCAGCCCCAGCATTTT; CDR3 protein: CSVAQGNSNQPQHF
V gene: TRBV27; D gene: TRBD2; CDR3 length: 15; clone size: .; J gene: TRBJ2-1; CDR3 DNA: TGTGCCAGCAGTTCGTCGGGACTAGCGGGTAATGAGCAGTTCTTC; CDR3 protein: CASSSSGLAGNEQFF
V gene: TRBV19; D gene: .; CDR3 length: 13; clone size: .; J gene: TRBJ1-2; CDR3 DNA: TGTGCCAGTAGTATTAGAGGGCTCGGGGGCTACACCTTC; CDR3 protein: CASSIRGLGGYTF
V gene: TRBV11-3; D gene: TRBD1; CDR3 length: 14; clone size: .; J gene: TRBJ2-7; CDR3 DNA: TGTGCCAGCAGCTTACTACAGGGGGCGGGCGAGCAGTACTTC; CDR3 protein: CASSLLQGAGEQYF
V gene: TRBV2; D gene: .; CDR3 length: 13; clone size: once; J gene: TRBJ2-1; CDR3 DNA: TGTGCCAGCACCTTCGACGCTGAGACTTCGCGGTTCTTC; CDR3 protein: CASTFDAETSRFF
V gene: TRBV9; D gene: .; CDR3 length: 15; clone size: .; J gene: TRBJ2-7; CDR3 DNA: TGTGCCAGCAGCGTAGATCAGACTAGCTCCTACGAGCAGTACTTC; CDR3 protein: CASSVDQTSSYEQYF
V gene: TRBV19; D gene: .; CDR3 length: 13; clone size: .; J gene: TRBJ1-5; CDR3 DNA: TGTGCCAGTAGCCGTTTCCCCAATCAGCCCCAGCATTTT; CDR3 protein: CASSRFPNQPQHF
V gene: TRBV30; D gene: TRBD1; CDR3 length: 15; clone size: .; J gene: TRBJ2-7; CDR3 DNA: TGTGCCTGGAGTGTTGGGACAGGCCCCAGTAGGGAGCAGTACTTC; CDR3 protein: CAWSVGTGPSREQYF
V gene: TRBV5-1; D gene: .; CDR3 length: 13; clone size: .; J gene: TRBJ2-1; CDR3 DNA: TGCGCCAGCACATACGGGGATTACAATGAGCAGTTCTTC; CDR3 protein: CASTYGDYNEQFF
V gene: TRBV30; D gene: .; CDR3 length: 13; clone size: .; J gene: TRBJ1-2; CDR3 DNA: TGTGCCTGGAGCACGTGGGGCTTGAATGGCTACACCTTC; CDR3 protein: CAWSTWGLNGYTF
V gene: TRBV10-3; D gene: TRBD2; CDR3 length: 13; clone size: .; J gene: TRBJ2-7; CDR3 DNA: TGTGCCATTAGCTTAGCGGGAGACTACGAGCAGTACTTC; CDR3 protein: CAISLAGDYEQYF
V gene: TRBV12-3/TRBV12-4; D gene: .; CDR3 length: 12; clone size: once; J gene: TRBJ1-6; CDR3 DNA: TGTGCCAGCAGTTTAGCCGGGTCACCCCTCCACTTT; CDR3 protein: CASSLAGSPLHF
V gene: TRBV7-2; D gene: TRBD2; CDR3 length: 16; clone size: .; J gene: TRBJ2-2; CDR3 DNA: TGTGCCAGCAGCTTAGTTGGTAGCGGGAGCCCCGGGGAGCTGTTTTTT; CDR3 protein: CASSLVGSGSPGELFF
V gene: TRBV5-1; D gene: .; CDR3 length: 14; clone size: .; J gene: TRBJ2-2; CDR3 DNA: TGCGCCAGCAGCCAACCTGGGAGAATCGGGGAGCTGTTTTTT; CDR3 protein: CASSQPGRIGELFF
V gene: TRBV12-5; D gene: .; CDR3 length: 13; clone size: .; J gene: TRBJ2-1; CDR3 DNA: TGTGCTAGTGGTTTATCGGGGTGGGATGAGCAGTTCTTC; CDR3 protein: CASGLSGWDEQFF
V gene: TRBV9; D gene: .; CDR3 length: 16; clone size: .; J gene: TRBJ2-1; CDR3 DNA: TGTGCCAGCAGCGTAGCAACAGGGTTAGGGGTCAATGAGCAGTTCTTC; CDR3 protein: CASSVATGLGVNEQFF
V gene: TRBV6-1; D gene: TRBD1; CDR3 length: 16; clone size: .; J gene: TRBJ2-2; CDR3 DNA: TGTGCCAGCAGTGAAGAGACAGGGTACGGCACCGGGGAGCTGTTTTTT; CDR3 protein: CASSEETGYGTGELFF
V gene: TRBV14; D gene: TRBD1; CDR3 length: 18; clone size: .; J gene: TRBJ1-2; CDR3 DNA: TGTGCCAGCAGCCAAGACTCAGACAGGGGGCGAGGTCCGGCTGGCTACACCTTC; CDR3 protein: CASSQDSDRGRGPAGYTF
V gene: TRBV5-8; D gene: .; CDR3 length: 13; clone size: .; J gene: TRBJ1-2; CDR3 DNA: TGTGCCAGCAGCCGCGGGCCTCTCTATGGCTACACCTTC; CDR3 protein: CASSRGPLYGYTF
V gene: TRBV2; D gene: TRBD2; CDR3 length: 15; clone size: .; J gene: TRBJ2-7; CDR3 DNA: TGTGCCACTACCCCCGGGACTAGCCTTTCCTACGAGCAGTACTTC; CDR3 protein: CATTPGTSLSYEQYF
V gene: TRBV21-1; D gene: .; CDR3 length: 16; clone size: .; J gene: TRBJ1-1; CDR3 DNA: TGTGCCAGTCTTGTCCAAACAGGGGAGTTTAACACTGAAGCTTTCTTT; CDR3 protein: CASLVQTGEFNTEAFF
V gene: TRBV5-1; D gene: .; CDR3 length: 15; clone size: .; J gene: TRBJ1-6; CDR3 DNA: TGCGCCAGCAGCTTGCAGGGGTTGACTGATTCACCCCTCCACTTT; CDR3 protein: CASSLQGLTDSPLHF
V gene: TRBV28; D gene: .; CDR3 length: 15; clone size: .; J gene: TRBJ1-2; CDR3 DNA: TGTGCCAGCACCTTGGGACGATGGAGGGAAGGAGGCTACACCTTC; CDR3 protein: CASTLGRWREGGYTF
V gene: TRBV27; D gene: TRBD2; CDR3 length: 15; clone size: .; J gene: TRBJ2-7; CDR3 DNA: TGTGCCAGCAGCGGACTAGCGGGATTATCCTACGAGCAGTACTTC; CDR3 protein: CASSGLAGLSYEQYF